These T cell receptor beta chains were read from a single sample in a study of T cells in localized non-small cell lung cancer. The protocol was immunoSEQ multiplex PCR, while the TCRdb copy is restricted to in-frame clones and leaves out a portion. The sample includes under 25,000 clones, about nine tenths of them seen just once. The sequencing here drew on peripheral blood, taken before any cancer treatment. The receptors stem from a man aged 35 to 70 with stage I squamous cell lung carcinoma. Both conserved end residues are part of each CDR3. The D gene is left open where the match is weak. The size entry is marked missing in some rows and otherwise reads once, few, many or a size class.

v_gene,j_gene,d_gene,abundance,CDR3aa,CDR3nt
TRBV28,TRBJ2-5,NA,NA,CASSSSLQGETQYF,TGTGCCAGCAGTTCTTCCCTACAGGGAGAGACCCAGTACTTC
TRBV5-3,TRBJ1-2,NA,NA,CARSLGQPKGPFYGYTF,TGTGCCAGAAGCTTGGGACAGCCAAAGGGGCCTTTCTATGGCTACACCTTC
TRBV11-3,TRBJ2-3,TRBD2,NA,CASSNPLAGTTDTQYF,TGTGCCAGCAGCAACCCGCTAGCGGGGACCACAGATACGCAGTATTTT
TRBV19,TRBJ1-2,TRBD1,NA,CASSPGTGSYGYTF,TGTGCCAGTAGTCCCGGGACAGGGTCCTATGGCTACACCTTC
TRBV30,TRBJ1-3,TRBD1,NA,CAWEQGAGGNTIYF,TGTGCCTGGGAACAGGGGGCTGGTGGAAACACCATATATTTT
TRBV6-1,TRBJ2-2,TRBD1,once,CASSEGWTGNTGELFF,TGTGCCAGCAGTGAAGGGTGGACAGGGAACACCGGGGAGCTGTTTTTT
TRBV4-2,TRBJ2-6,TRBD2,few,CASSQSSGGSWGANVLTF,TGTGCCAGCAGCCAGTCTAGCGGGGGGAGCTGGGGGGCCAACGTCCTGACTTTC
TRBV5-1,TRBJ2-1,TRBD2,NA,CASKTSAHNEQFF,TGCGCCAGCAAGACTAGCGCCCACAATGAGCAGTTCTTC
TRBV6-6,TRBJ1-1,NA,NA,CASSYIGGGNTEAFF,TGTGCCAGCAGTTACATCGGGGGCGGTAACACTGAAGCTTTCTTT
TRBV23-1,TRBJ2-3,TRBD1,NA,CASSRGTGHTDTQYF,TGCGCCAGCAGTCGGGGGACAGGGCACACAGATACGCAGTATTTT
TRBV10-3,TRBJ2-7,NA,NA,CAISDTRDPYEQYF,TGTGCCATCAGTGATACCCGGGACCCCTACGAGCAGTACTTC
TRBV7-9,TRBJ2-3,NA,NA,CASSLDLGRTDTQYF,TGTGCCAGCAGCTTAGACCTTGGGCGCACAGATACGCAGTATTTT
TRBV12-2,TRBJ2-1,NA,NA,CASRLGGSSPYNEQFF,TGTGCAAGTCGCTTAGGGGGGAGCAGCCCCTACAATGAGCAGTTCTTC
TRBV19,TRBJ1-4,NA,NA,CASSGPGGQPSF,TGTGCCAGTAGTGGGCCCGGTGGTCAGCCGTCCTTT
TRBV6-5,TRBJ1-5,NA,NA,CASTIRRGNQPQHF,TGTGCCAGCACCATCAGGCGTGGCAATCAGCCCCAGCATTTT
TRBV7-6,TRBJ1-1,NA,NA,CASSLGSGTRNTEAFF,TGTGCCAGCAGCTTAGGGTCCGGGACAAGGAACACTGAAGCTTTCTTT
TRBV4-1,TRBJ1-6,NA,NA,CASSRRSDSQKDSPLHF,TGCGCCAGCAGCCGAAGATCGGACAGCCAAAAAGATTCACCCCTCCACTTT
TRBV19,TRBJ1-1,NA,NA,CASKDGGKGNTEAFF,TGTGCCAGTAAGGACGGGGGTAAGGGGAACACTGAAGCTTTCTTT
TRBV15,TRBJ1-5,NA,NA,CATSSASTPNQPQHF,TGTGCCACCAGCAGTGCCTCGACACCCAATCAGCCCCAGCATTTT
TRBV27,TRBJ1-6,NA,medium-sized,CASRLTGWVVNSPLHF,TGTGCCAGCAGGCTGACAGGATGGGTGGTTAATTCACCCCTCCACTTT
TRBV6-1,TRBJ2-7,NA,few,CASSEGDGYEQYF,TGTGCCAGCAGTGAAGGAGACGGCTACGAGCAGTACTTC
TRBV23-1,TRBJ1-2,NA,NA,CASSTGIRNYGYTF,TGCGCCAGCAGCACAGGGATTCGAAACTATGGCTACACCTTC
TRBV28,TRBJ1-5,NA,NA,CATRRGQSQPQHF,TGTGCCACCCGCCGGGGGCAGAGTCAGCCCCAGCATTTT
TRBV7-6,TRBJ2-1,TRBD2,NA,CASSLVAGGPRYNEQFF,TGTGCCAGCAGCTTAGTAGCGGGGGGGCCGCGGTACAATGAGCAGTTCTTC
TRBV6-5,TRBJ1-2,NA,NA,CASSSQINYGYTF,TGTGCCAGCAGTTCCCAGATTAACTATGGCTACACCTTC
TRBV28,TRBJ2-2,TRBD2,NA,CASSPATSEGTGELFF,TGTGCCAGCAGTCCGGCGACTAGCGAAGGTACCGGGGAGCTGTTTTTT
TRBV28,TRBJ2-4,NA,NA,CASRQNLAKNIQYF,TGTGCCAGCAGACAGAATTTAGCCAAAAACATTCAGTACTTC
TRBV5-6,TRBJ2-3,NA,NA,CASSPRTDTDTQYF,TGTGCCAGCAGCCCAAGGACAGACACAGATACGCAGTATTTT
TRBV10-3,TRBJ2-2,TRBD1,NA,CAISETDRDTGELFF,TGTGCCATCAGTGAGACCGACAGGGACACCGGGGAGCTGTTTTTT
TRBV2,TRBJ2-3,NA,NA,CASLQRNGDTQYF,TGTGCCAGCTTGCAACGGAATGGGGATACGCAGTATTTT
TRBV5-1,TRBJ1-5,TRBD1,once,CASSTGQGDQPQHF,TGCGCCAGCAGCACAGGACAGGGGGATCAGCCCCAGCATTTT
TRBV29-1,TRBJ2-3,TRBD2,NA,CSVEAPGTSGGDTQYF,TGCAGCGTTGAAGCCCCCGGGACTAGCGGGGGAGATACGCAGTATTTT
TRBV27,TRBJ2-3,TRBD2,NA,CASSFYSGGARDTQYF,TGTGCCAGCAGTTTTTATAGCGGGGGGGCAAGAGATACGCAGTATTTT
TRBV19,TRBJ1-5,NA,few,CASSTNGRERGNQPQHF,TGTGCCAGTAGCACCAATGGCAGGGAACGAGGCAATCAGCCCCAGCATTTT
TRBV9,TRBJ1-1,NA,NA,CASRPSGMGFTEAFF,TGTGCCAGCAGACCCTCCGGGATGGGTTTTACTGAAGCTTTCTTT
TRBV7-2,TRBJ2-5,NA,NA,CASSIGGIYKETQYF,TGTGCCAGCAGTATAGGGGGGATCTATAAAGAGACCCAGTACTTC